This TCR beta chain is from a study of beta chain features in type 1 diabetes. One heparinised draw of blood, averaging roughly 120 mL, came from each donor. The authors sorted CD4+ naive, central memory, regulatory and stem cell-like memory cells via CD45RO/CCR7/CD25/CD127/CD95/CD27. As for this clone: Its antigen is currently unknown.

Points from the study as a whole: In comparison with healthy donors, patients had naive, central memory and Treg TCRB repertoires that appeared more similar. Shortening that was moderate but significant affected the TCRB CDR3s of Type 1 diabetes patients in all four CD4+ subsets.

The CDR3 totals 15 residues. The junction had 9 bases not matched to a gene; V was cut back by 2 bases and J by 8 bases. Germline-derived CDR1 and CDR2 are SGDLS and YYNGEE. Expressed TCRB transcripts got sequenced, as all isolated RNA was reverse transcribed. Naive, central memory and regulatory T cell samples produced a mean of about 4 million reads. Method: immunoSEQ multiplex PCR; TCRdb's copy keeps in-frame clones and lacks some. Among hundreds of thousands of clones, under 13% were seen once, and the ten largest hold around 0.015%. This TCR was recovered from a man aged 25-40 years with type 1 diabetes. The rearrangement joins TRBV9 to TRBJ2-1, with 8 bases matching TRBD2. The specimen was naive CD4+ T cells from blood. The CDR3 sequence is CASSVGLARWDEQFF. CDR3 in DNA: TGTGCCAGCAGCGTCGGACTAGCCCGTTGGGATGAGCAGTTCTTC.